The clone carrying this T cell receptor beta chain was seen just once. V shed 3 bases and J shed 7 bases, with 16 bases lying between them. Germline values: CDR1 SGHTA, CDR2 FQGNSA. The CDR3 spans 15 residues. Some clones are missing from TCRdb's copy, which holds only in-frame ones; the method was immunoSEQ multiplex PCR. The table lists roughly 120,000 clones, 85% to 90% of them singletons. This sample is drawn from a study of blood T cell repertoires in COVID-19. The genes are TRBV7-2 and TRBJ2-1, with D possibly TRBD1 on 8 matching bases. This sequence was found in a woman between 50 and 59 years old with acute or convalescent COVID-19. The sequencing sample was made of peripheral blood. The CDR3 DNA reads TGTGCCAGCAGCTTTACAGGGGGGGGTTCTAATGAGCAGTTCTTC. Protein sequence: CASSFTGGGSNEQFF.